The T cell receptor beta chain under discussion was sequenced for a study of cytomegalovirus exposure and HLA in healthy donors. Findings of the study overall: Later analysis identified a missense DCLRE1C variant that was linked to TCR beta V- and J-gene trimming. Most CMV-associated TCR beta chains appeared HLA-restricted in a later analysis. The Asian-associated ancestry cluster reportedly had fewer N-insertions than the 666-donor mean in a later analysis.

The V gene's germline CDR1 is SGHVS and CDR2 FNYEAQ. With 2 bases removed from V and 1 base from J, the gap between germline ends came to 21 bases. The length of the CDR3 is 19 residues. The PCR used 60 Vbeta and 13 Jbeta primers. Sequencing used immunoSEQ multiplex PCR; TCRdb keeps in-frame clones, though not all of them. The sample lists over 150,000 clones, approximately 80% occurring once. In the case of this clone: Antigen unknown.

V and J are TRBV7-6 and TRBJ2-4, with D maybe TRBD2 (7 bases). The TCR originated in a man aged 35 to 55 in good health and CMV-seronegative. Sequencing input: PBMCs. CDR3 sequence (DNA): TGTGCCAGCAGCTTAAGGCCAGCGGGGACCCAGGGGGCCAAAAACATTCAGTACTTC. Residues: CASSLRPAGTQGAKNIQYF. The entire variable domain, with the rest obtained from reference TRBV7-6 and TRBJ2-4, is as follows: GAGVSQSPRYKVTKRGQDVALRCDPISGHVSLYWYRQALGQGPEFLTYFNYEAQQDKSGLPNDRFSAERPEGSISTLTIQRTEQRDSAMYRCASSLRPAGTQGAKNIQYFGAGTRLSVL.